The clone carrying this TCR beta chain has more than one count but fewer than ten. TCRdb's copy holds only in-frame clones and misses some; the assay was immunoSEQ multiplex PCR. Of under 300,000 clones listed, about 89% were seen once; the top ten hold 1.5% to 2%. Participants were aged about 18 to 100 years from 24 US areas. The record originates from a study of blood T cell repertoires in COVID-19. With V trimmed by 6 bases and J by 4 bases, 10 bases remained unmatched. CDR3 size: 15 residues. Germline CDR1 reads SQVTM; CDR2 reads ANQGSEA. The genes are TRBV29-1 and TRBJ2-1, with 9 bases lining up with TRBD1. The sequence was collected from a woman in her thirties or forties who had recovered from COVID-19. The specimen was PBMCs or T cells enriched from blood (not recorded which). The CDR3 DNA reads TGCAGCGTGGAAACCGGGACAGGGCAATACAATGAGCAGTTCTTC. Translating gives CSVETGTGQYNEQFF.